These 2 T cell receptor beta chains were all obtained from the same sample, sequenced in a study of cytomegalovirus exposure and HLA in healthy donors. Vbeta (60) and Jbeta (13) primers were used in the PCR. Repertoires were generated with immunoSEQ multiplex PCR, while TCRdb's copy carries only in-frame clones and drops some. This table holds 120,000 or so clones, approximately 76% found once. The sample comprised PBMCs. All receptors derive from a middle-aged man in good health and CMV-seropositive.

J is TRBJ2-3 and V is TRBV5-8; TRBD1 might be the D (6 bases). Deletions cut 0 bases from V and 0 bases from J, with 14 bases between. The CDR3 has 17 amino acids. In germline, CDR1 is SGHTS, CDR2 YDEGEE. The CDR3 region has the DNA TGTGCCAGCAGCTTGGCCGGGACATTCTCTAGCACAGATACGCAGTATTTT. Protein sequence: CASSLAGTFSSTDTQYF.

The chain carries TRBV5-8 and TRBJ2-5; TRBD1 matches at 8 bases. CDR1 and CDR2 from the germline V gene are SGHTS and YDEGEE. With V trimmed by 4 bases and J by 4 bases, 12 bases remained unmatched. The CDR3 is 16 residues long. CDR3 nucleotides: TGTGCCAGCAGCCCGGAGGACAGGGCCGGGGGAGAGACCCAGTACTTC. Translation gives CASSPEDRAGGETQYF.